The following is a TCR beta chain sequence with its context. Antigen specificity is unknown. The germline gives CDR1 MNHEY, CDR2 SVGEGT. With V trimmed by 3 bases and J by 8 bases, 10 bases remained unmatched. The CDR3 is 17 residues long. This sample is drawn from a study of T cells after yellow fever vaccination. Points from the study as a whole: Peaking on day 5 versus 15, the secondary response was faster but weaker. At 95% to 97% for CD4 and around 91% for CD8, most primary-vaccination clones showed up again after the booster. The presence of abundant clonotypes contaminating from the bulk population was possible in FACS-sorted repertoires.

Synthesis of TCR cDNA relied on 5'RACE template switching, which attached a universal primer site and UMIs. TCRdb reprocessed the 5' RACE reads with MiXCR, giving one entry per CDR3 protein. The profile shows 450,000 to 600,000 distinct CDR3 sequences, roughly 17% of them singletons. This sequence was found in a man aged 18 to 35 who received the YFV17D yellow fever vaccine. The chain recombines TRBV6-2 or TRBV6-3 with TRBJ2-1, with 13 bases that match TRBD2. Sequencing was performed on PBMCs, taken more than 4 days after the first yellow fever vaccination. This chain's CDR3 is CASSYFLLAGGRDEQFF. In nucleotides, the CDR3 is TGTGCCAGCAGTTATTTCCTACTAGCGGGGGGGAGGGATGAGCAGTTCTTC.